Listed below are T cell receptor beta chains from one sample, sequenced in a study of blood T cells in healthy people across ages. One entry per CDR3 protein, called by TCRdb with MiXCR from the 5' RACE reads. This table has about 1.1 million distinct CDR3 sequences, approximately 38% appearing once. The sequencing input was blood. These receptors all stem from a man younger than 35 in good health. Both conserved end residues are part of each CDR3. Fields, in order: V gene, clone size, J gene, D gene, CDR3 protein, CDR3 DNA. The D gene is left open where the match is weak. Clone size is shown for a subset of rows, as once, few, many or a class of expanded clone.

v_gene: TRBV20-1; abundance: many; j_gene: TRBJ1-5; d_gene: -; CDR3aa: CSALLGGGNQPQHF; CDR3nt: TGCAGTGCCCTTCTCGGAGGGGGCAATCAGCCCCAGCATTTT
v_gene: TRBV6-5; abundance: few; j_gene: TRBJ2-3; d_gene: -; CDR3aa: CASSNRVATDTQYF; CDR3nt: TGTGCCAGCAGCAACAGGGTTGCGACAGATACGCAGTATTTT
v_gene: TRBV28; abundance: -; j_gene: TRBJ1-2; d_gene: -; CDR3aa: CASSLTGPLSYYGYTF; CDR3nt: TGTGCCAGCAGTCTTACGGGTCCTCTCAGTTACTATGGCTACACCTTC
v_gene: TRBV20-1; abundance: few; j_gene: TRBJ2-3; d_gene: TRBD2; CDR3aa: CSARSGGAADTQYF; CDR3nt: TGCAGTGCTAGGAGCGGGGGGGCCGCAGATACGCAGTATTTT
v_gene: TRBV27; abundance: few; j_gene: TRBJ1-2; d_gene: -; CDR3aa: CASSFRTPSGGYTF; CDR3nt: TGTGCCAGCAGTTTTCGTACACCTTCTGGGGGCTACACCTTC
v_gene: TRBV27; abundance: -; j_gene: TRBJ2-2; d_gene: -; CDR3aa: CASSPNPGIYTGELFF; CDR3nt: TGTGCCAGCAGTCCCAACCCGGGGATTTACACCGGGGAGCTGTTTTTT
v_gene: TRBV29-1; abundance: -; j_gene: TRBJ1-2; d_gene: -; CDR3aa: CSVEDTRGYTF; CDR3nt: TGCAGCGTTGAAGACACCAGGGGCTACACCTTC
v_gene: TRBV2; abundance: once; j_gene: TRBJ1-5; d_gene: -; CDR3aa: CASSEVGAYSNQPQHF; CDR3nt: TGTGCCAGCAGTGAGGTGGGGGCATATAGCAATCAGCCCCAGCATTTT
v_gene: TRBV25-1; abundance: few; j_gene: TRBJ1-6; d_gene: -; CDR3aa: CASSEYQGLNSPLHF; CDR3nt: TGTGCCAGCAGTGAATATCAGGGGCTTAATTCACCCCTCCACTTT
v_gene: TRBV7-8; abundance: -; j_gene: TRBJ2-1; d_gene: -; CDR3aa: CACSPYLRGNTYNEQFF; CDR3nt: TGTGCCTGCAGTCCCTACCTCAGGGGTAATACCTACAATGAGCAGTTCTTC
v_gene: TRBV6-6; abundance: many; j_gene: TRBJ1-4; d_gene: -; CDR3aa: CASTPGGTRAEKLFF; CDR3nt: TGTGCCAGCACCCCGGGGGGGACAAGAGCAGAAAAACTGTTTTTT
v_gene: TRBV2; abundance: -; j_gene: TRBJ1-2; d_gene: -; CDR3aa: CASRGRREGYTF; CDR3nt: TGTGCCAGCAGGGGGCGAAGAGAGGGCTACACCTTC
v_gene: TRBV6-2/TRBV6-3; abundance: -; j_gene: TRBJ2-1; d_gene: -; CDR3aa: CASSHGVDEQFF; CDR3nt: TGTGCCAGCAGCCACGGGGTGGATGAGCAGTTCTTC
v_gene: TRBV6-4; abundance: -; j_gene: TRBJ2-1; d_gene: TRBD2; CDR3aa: CASSGTSGGTYNEQFF; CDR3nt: TGTGCCAGCAGTGGGACTAGCGGGGGTACATACAATGAGCAGTTCTTC
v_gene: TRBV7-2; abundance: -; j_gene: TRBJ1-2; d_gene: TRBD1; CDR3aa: CASSPGQTTYGYTF; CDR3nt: TGTGCCAGCAGCCCGGGACAGACCACCTATGGCTACACCTTC
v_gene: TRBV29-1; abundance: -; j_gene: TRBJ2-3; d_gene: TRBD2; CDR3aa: CSVGGLAGGFSEDTQYF; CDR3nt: TGCAGCGTTGGTGGGCTAGCGGGGGGGTTTAGTGAAGATACGCAGTATTTT
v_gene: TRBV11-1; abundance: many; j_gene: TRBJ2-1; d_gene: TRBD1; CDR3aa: CASSPQTGGDEQFF; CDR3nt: TGTGCCAGCAGCCCGCAGACAGGGGGCGATGAGCAGTTCTTC
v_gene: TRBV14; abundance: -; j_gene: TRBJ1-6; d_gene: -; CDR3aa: CASSQVGRNSPLHF; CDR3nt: TGTGCCAGCAGCCAAGTAGGAAGGAATTCACCCCTCCACTTT
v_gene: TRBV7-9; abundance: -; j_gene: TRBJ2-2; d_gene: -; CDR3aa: CASSLSMAFTNTGELFF; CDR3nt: TGTGCCAGTAGCTTATCAATGGCCTTCACGAACACCGGGGAGCTGTTTTTT
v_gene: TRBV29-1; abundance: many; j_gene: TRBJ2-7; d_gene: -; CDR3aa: CSVSGTYEQYF; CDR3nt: TGCAGCGTTTCTGGCACCTACGAGCAGTACTTC
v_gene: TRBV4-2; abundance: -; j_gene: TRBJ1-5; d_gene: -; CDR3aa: CASSQDLTGYSNQPQHF; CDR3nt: TGTGCCAGCAGCCAAGATTTGACAGGATATAGCAATCAGCCCCAGCATTTT
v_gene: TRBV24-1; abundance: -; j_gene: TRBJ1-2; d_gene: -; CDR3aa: CATSEGERDGYTF; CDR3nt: TGTGCCACCAGTGAAGGGGAGCGGGATGGCTACACCTTC
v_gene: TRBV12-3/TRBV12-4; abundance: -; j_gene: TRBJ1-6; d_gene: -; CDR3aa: CASSLMRGNPLHF; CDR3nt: TGTGCCAGCAGTTTAATGAGAGGGAACCCCCTCCACTTT
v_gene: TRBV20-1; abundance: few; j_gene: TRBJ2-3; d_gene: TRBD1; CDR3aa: CSARGQQGALPDTQYF; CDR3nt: TGCAGTGCTAGAGGACAACAGGGGGCGCTTCCAGATACGCAGTATTTT
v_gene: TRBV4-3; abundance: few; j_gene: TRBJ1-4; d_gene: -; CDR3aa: CASSQDLRQTEKLFF; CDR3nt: TGCGCCAGCAGCCAAGATTTGCGACAGACGGAAAAACTGTTTTTT
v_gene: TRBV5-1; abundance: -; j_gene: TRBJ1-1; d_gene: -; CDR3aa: CASSSGPSNEAFF; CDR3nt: TGCGCCAGCAGCTCCGGACCCTCCAATGAAGCTTTCTTT
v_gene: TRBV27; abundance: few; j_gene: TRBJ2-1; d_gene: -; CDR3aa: CASRLGSPNNEQFF; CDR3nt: TGTGCCAGCAGACTCGGGTCCCCCAACAATGAGCAGTTCTTC
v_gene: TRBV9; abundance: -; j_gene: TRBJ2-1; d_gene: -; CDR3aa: CASSVDGQGLREQFF; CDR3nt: TGTGCCAGCAGCGTAGATGGGCAGGGGTTGCGTGAGCAGTTCTTC
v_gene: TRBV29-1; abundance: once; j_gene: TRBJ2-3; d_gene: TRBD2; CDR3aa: CSVRGAGASTDTQYF; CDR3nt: TGTAGCGTTCGGGGAGCGGGGGCTAGCACAGATACGCAGTATTTT
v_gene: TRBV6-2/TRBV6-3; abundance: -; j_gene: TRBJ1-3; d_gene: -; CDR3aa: CASSSGQTYIVSGNTIYF; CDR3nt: TGTGCCAGCAGTTCCGGACAGACGTATATTGTCTCTGGAAACACCATATATTTT
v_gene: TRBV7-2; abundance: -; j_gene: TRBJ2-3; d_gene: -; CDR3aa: CASSVLTVDTQYF; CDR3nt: TGTGCCAGCAGCGTTTTGACAGTAGATACGCAGTATTTT
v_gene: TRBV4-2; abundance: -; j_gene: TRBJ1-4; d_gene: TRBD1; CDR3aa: CASSQERAGGKEKLFF; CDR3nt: TGTGCCAGCAGCCAAGAGAGAGCAGGGGGCAAGGAAAAACTGTTTTTT
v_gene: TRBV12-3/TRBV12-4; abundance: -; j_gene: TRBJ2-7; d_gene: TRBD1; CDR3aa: CTSSWTGYEQYF; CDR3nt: TGTACCAGCAGCTGGACAGGCTACGAGCAGTACTTC
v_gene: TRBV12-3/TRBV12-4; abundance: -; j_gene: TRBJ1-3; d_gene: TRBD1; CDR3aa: CASRSLTGGSGNTIYF; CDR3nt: TGTGCCAGCAGATCCTTGACAGGGGGCTCTGGAAACACCATATATTTT
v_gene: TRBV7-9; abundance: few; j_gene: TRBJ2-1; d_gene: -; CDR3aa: CASSLALPGNEQFF; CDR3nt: TGTGCCAGCAGCTTAGCGCTCCCAGGCAATGAGCAGTTCTTC
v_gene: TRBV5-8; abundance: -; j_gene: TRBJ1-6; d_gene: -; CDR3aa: CASSFGRSPLHF; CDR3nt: TGTGCCAGCAGCTTCGGGCGTTCACCCCTCCACTTT
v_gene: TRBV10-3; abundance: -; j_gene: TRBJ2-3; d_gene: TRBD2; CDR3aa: CAISDPGTSGGTDTQYF; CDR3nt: TGTGCCATCAGTGACCCCGGGACTAGCGGCGGCACAGATACGCAGTATTTT
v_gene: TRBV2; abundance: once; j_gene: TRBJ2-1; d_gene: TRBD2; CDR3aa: CASSDIWAGAYNEQFF; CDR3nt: TGTGCCAGCAGTGACATCTGGGCGGGGGCCTACAATGAGCAGTTCTTC
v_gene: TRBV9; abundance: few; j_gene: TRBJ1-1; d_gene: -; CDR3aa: CASSPQRDETGEAFF; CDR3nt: TGTGCCAGCAGCCCGCAGCGCGATGAGACGGGGGAAGCTTTCTTT
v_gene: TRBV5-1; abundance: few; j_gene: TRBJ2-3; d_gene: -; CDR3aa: CASSPGLTTDTQYF; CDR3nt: TGCGCCAGCAGCCCCGGACTGACCACAGATACGCAGTATTTT
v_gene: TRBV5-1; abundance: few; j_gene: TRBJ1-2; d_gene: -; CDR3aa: CASSFGGETDYGYTF; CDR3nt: TGCGCCAGCAGCTTCGGGGGCGAGACAGATTATGGCTACACCTTC
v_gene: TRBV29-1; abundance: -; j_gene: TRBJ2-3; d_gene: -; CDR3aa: CNVARGVTDTQYF; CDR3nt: TGCAACGTTGCGCGGGGTGTCACAGATACGCAGTATTTT
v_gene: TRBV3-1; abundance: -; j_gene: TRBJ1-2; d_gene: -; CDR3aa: CASSQGDTGGYGYTF; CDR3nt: TGTGCCAGCAGCCAAGGGGATACGGGAGGCTATGGCTACACCTTC
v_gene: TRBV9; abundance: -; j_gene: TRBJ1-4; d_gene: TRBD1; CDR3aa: CASSPGQGMREKLFF; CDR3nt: TGTGCCAGCAGCCCAGGACAGGGGATGAGAGAAAAACTGTTTTTT
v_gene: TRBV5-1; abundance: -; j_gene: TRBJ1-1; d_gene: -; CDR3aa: CASTKAGDSEAFF; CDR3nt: TGCGCCAGCACCAAAGCAGGGGATTCTGAAGCTTTCTTT
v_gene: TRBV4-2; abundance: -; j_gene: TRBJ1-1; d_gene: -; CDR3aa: CASSQVTGLNTEAFF; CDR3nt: TGTGCCAGCAGCCAAGTTACAGGTTTGAACACTGAAGCTTTCTTT
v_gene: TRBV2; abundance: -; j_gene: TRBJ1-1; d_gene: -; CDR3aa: CASRAADRTGTEAFF; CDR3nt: TGTGCCAGCAGGGCTGCTGATCGAACGGGCACTGAAGCTTTCTTT
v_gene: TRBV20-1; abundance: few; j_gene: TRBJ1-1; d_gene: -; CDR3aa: CSARGPPAGTEAFF; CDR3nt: TGCAGTGCTAGGGGGCCCCCGGCGGGCACTGAAGCTTTCTTT
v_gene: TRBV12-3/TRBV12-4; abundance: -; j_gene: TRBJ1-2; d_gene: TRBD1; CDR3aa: CASNRDRAGGYTF; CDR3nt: TGTGCCAGTAATCGGGACAGGGCGGGTGGCTACACCTTC
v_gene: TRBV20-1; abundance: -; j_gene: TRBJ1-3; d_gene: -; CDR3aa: CSATPRGSGNTIYF; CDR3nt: TGCAGTGCTACCCCGCGGGGCTCCGGAAACACCATATATTTT